This is a list of T cell receptor beta chains from one sample in a study of blood T cell repertoires in COVID-19. The assay was immunoSEQ multiplex PCR, and TCRdb's table has in-frame clones only and misses some. Among roughly 220,000 clones, roughly nine tenths were seen once, and the ten largest hold about 3.5%. Input material: PBMCs or T cells enriched from blood (not recorded which). These receptors were collected from a woman aged 18-29 years in a cohort exposed to, infected with or recovered from COVID-19 (not recorded which). Both conserved end residues are part of each CDR3. D genes are given only for firm matches. The listing skips clone size in some rows; elsewhere it reads once, few, many or a size class.

clone_size	d_call	j_call	v_call	cdr3_aa	cdr3_nt
-	-	TRBJ1-2	TRBV5-5	CASSFGRANYGYTF	TGTGCCAGCAGCTTTGGCAGGGCTAACTATGGCTACACCTTC
-	-	TRBJ2-1	TRBV6-5	CASTQDRSYNEQFF	TGTGCCAGCACTCAGGACAGATCCTACAATGAGCAGTTCTTC
once	-	TRBJ1-1	TRBV25-1	CASSDTGMGAEAFF	TGTGCCAGCAGTGATACCGGGATGGGCGCTGAAGCTTTCTTT
-	TRBD1	TRBJ1-6	TRBV7-2	CASSLGSTGPLEPLHF	TGTGCCAGCAGCTTAGGATCGACAGGGCCCTTGGAACCCCTCCACTTT
-	TRBD2	TRBJ2-1	TRBV7-9	CASSILADNEQFF	TGTGCCAGCAGCATTCTAGCGGACAATGAGCAGTTCTTC
-	-	TRBJ1-2	TRBV28	CASSSGHMTNYGYTF	TGTGCCAGCAGTTCGGGACATATGACTAACTATGGCTACACCTTC
-	-	TRBJ1-2	TRBV27	CASSFRGLREEHHGYTF	TGTGCCAGCAGTTTCCGCGGATTGAGGGAGGAGCACCATGGCTACACCTTC
-	-	TRBJ1-6	TRBV6-1	CASSKADSQPSLHF	TGTGCCAGCAGTAAAGCGGACAGCCAGCCATCCCTCCACTTT
-	TRBD1	TRBJ1-5	TRBV5-6	CASSHGTGPNQPQHF	TGTGCCAGCAGCCATGGGACAGGGCCCAATCAGCCCCAGCATTTT
few	-	TRBJ1-3	TRBV25-1	CASSKFSDGGNTIYF	TGTGCCAGCAGTAAATTCTCAGATGGTGGAAACACCATATATTTT
-	TRBD1	TRBJ1-2	TRBV29-1	CSVEGLGQRNGYTF	TGCAGCGTTGAAGGTTTGGGACAGAGAAATGGCTACACCTTC
-	TRBD1	TRBJ1-1	TRBV19	CASSMRVSSGGPEAFF	TGTGCCAGTAGTATGAGGGTGTCGTCAGGGGGACCTGAAGCTTTCTTT
-	TRBD2	TRBJ2-1	TRBV4-2	CASSQEGLAGGYEQFF	TGTGCCAGCAGCCAGGAAGGACTAGCGGGAGGCTATGAGCAGTTCTTC
-	TRBD1	TRBJ2-1	TRBV27	CASSLSGGTDEQFF	TGTGCCAGCAGTCTATCAGGGGGAACCGATGAGCAGTTCTTC
-	TRBD2	TRBJ2-1	TRBV11-2	CASSLGTSLHNEQFF	TGTGCCAGCAGCTTGGGGACTAGCCTCCACAATGAGCAGTTCTTC
-	TRBD1	TRBJ2-3	TRBV27	CASSQQGAGDTQYF	TGTGCCAGCAGCCAACAGGGGGCAGGAGATACGCAGTATTTT